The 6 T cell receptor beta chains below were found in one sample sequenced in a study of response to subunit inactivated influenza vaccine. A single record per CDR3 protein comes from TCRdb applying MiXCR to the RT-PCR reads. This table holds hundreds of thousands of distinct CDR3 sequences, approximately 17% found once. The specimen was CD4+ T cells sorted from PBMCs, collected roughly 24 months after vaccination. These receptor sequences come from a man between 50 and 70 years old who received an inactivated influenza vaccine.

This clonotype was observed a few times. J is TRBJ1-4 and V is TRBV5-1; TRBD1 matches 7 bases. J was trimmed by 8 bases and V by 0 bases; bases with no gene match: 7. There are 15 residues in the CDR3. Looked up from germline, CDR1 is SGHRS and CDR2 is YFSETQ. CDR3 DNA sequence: TGCGCCAGCAGCTTGGGTGACAGGGCGGAAGAAAAACTGTTTTTT. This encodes CASSLGDRAEEKLFF.

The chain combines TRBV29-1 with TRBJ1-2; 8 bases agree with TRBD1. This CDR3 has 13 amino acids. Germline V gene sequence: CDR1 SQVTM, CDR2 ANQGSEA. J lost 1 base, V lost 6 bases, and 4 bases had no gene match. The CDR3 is CSVPDRGNYGYTF. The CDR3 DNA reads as TGCAGCGTGCCTGACAGGGGTAACTATGGCTACACCTTC.

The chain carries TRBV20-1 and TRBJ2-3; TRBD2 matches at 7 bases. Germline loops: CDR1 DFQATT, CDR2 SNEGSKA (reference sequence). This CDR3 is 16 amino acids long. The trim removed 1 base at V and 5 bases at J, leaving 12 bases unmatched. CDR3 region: CSARVVREGRGDTQYF. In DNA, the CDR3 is TGCAGTGCTAGAGTGGTGAGGGAGGGCCGGGGAGATACGCAGTATTTT.

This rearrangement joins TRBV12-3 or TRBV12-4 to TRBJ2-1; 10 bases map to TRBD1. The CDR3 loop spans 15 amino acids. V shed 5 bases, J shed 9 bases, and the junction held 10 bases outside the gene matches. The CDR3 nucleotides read TGTGCCAGCAGTCCCCGGACAGGGGGTATCAGTGAGCAGTTCTTC. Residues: CASSPRTGGISEQFF.

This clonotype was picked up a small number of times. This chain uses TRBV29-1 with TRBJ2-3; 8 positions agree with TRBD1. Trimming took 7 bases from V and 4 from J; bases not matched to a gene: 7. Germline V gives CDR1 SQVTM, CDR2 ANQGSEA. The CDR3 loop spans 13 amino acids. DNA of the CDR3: TGCAGCGCCCGGGACAGGCAGGCAGATACGCAGTATTTT. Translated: CSARDRQADTQYF.

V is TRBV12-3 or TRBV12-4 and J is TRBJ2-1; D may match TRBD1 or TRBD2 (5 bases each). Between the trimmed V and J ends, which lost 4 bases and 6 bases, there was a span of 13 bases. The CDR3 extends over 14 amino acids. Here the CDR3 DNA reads TGTGCCAGCAGTTCATCGGGACCTTCCAATGAGCAGTTCTTC. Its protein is CASSSSGPSNEQFF.